One sample yielded the 13 T cell receptor beta chains listed below, sequenced in a study of blood T cells in healthy people across ages. Using a J-beta primer mix together with a sample-barcoded 5' primer, a second PCR was run for 7 to 11 cycles. TCRdb passed the 5' RACE reads through MiXCR, listing each CDR3 protein once. The repertoire consists of about 1.8 million distinct CDR3 sequences, with about 50% occurring once and the leading ten covering about 2.1%. Sequenced input: blood. These receptors were taken from a middle-aged woman in good health.

V usage is TRBV27 and J usage is TRBJ2-1, with D uncertain. The CDR3 has 14 amino acids. Germline CDR1 and CDR2: MNHEY and SMNVEV (reference sequence). V lost 6 bases and J 1 base, leaving 10 bases between the germline ends. Written as DNA, the CDR3 is TGTGCCAGCAGACTACAGCCTTCCTACAATGAGCAGTTCTTC. Translated: CASRLQPSYNEQFF.

V is TRBV25-1 and J is TRBJ1-6, with a weak D call TRBD1 (5 bases). The CDR3 totals 15 residues. Germline V gene lookup returns CDR1 MGHDK and CDR2 SYGVNS. Trimming removed 3 bases from V and 12 bases from J, with 18 bases in between. CDR3 region: CASSDRRDLVEPLHF. The CDR3 region has the DNA TGTGCCAGCAGTGACCGCCGGGACCTCGTCGAACCCCTCCACTTT. Full variable domain (missing parts from reference TRBV25-1 and TRBJ1-6): EADIYQTPRYLVIGTGKKITLECSQTMGHDKMYWYQQDPGMELHLIHYSYGVNSTEKGDLSSESTVSRIRTEHFPLTLESARPSHTSQYLCASSDRRDLVEPLHFGNGTRLTVT.

This chain uses TRBV4-2 with TRBJ2-1, with D possibly being TRBD1 (5 bases). The germline V gene has CDR1 LGHNA and CDR2 YNFKEQ. The CDR3 has 15 residues. V was clipped by 1 base and J by 7 bases, with 14 bases between them. In DNA, the CDR3 is TGTGCCAGCAGCCAAGGTCAGGGCCTGGGTAATGAGCAGTTCTTC. It encodes CASSQGQGLGNEQFF.

V gene TRBV6-5 combines with J gene TRBJ2-2; D unresolved. Germline loops: CDR1 MNHEY, CDR2 SVGAGI. The CDR3 spans 14 residues. Trimming shortened V by 5 bases and J by 4 bases, and 11 bases separated the two germline ends. CDR3 residues: CASSPEWGTGELFF. The CDR3 DNA is TGTGCCAGCAGTCCCGAGTGGGGCACCGGGGAGCTGTTTTTT.

J is TRBJ2-7 and V is TRBV19, with D possibly being TRBD1 or TRBD2 (5 bases each). Trimming pared 5 bases from V and 2 bases from J, leaving 13 bases between. The CDR3 length is 14 residues. Per germline, CDR1 LNHDA and CDR2 SQIVND (reference sequence). The CDR3 spells CASSFRDGPYEQYF. Here the CDR3 DNA reads TGTGCCAGTAGTTTCCGGGACGGACCCTACGAGCAGTACTTC.

This clonotype has only a few counts. J is TRBJ2-1 and V is TRBV20-1; D tentatively reads TRBD1 or TRBD2 (5 bases each). Trimming cost V 3 bases and J 9 bases, with 12 bases left between them. There are 12 residues in the CDR3. Germline lookup yields CDR1 DFQATT and CDR2 SNEGSKA (reference sequence). CDR3 sequence: CSASIRDVEQFF. CDR3 DNA sequence: TGCAGTGCTAGTATCCGGGACGTTGAGCAGTTCTTC.

This clonotype was observed a handful of times. The chain combines TRBV5-8 with TRBJ2-7; D unresolved. The CDR3 is made up of 16 amino acids. Trimming removed 2 bases from V and 2 bases from J, with 17 bases in between. In germline, CDR1 is SGHTS, CDR2 YDEGEE. DNA of the CDR3: TGTGCCAGCAGCTTACTGACATCCCCCCGGGCCTACGAGCAGTACTTC. Its protein product is CASSLLTSPRAYEQYF.

V is TRBV7-9 and J is TRBJ1-1; D gene unclear. Germline V lookup: CDR1 SEHNR, CDR2 FQNEAQ (reference sequence). There are 13 residues in the CDR3. Trimming stripped 8 bases from V and 10 bases from J, with 20 bases between. CDR3 sequence: CASSLVIGYGAFF. The DNA of the CDR3 is TGTGCCAGCTCCTTAGTAATCGGCTACGGAGCTTTCTTT.

The chain has TRBV29-1 and TRBJ2-7; 7 nucleotides match TRBD1. Germline V gene lookup returns CDR1 SQVTM and CDR2 ANQGSEA. V lost 2 bases, J lost 5 bases, and 9 bases stayed unmatched. This CDR3 is built from 14 residues. CDR3: CSVEIKGQVDEQYF. The CDR3 coding sequence is TGCAGCGTTGAAATAAAAGGACAGGTTGACGAGCAGTACTTC.

The chain links TRBV9 to TRBJ2-5; D is ambiguous. The CDR3 extends over 15 amino acids. Germline CDR1 SGDLS, CDR2 YYNGEE. Trimming removed 0 bases from V and 2 bases from J, with 11 bases in between. CDR3 sequence (DNA): TGTGCCAGCAGCGTAGGGTCTGGGATTCAAGAGACCCAGTACTTC. This sequence encodes CASSVGSGIQETQYF.

The rearrangement joins TRBV21-1 to TRBJ2-4. TRBV21-1 is tagged as a pseudogene. The CDR3 is 15 residues long. For the CDR3, the DNA is TGTGCCAGCAGCAAATCAGGGCGAGCCAAAAACATTCAGTACTTC. Translated, it gives CASSKSGRAKNIQYF.

The rearrangement uses TRBV12-3 or TRBV12-4 and TRBJ1-5; 7 nucleotides line up with TRBD1. The CDR3 sequence is 16 residues long. V lost 3 bases to trimming and J lost 0 bases; unmatched junction nucleotides: 5. The CDR3 region is CASSLVQGNSNQPQHF. CDR3 coding DNA: TGTGCCAGCAGTTTGGTACAGGGGAATAGCAATCAGCCCCAGCATTTT.

Points on this clonotype: The junction departs from germline at one end; a sequencing error may be responsible. This chain joins TRBV7-2 and TRBJ2-1; D possibly corresponds to TRBD1 (6 bases). The CDR3 contains 16 residues. Per germline, CDR1 SGHTA and CDR2 FQGNSA. The CDR3 here is CASSLGPTMGDNERFF. In DNA, the CDR3 is TGTGCCAGCAGCTTAGGTCCGACAATGGGGGACAATGAGCGGTTCTTC.